This TCR beta chain was captured in a study of shared clonotypes between healthy human individuals. Findings of the study overall: When naive CD4 clonotypes were compared across a few donors, 4% to 6.5% were shared.

V gave up 0 bases and J gave up 0 bases, with 10 bases separating them. CDR1 is WSHSY, CDR2 SAAADI, per germline. There are 16 residues in the CDR3. Naive CD8 cells lacked CD45RO, underwent positive selection for CCR7 and left out terminally differentiated effector memory CD45RA+ cells. With respect to this clone: Its antigen remains unknown.

The test was conducted at deep level. Using immunoSEQ multiplex PCR, the repertoire was profiled, and TCRdb retains in-frame clones only, with some absent. The sample has millions of clones, roughly 94% seen once. Sequences were obtained from naive CD8+ T cells sorted from blood. The receptor comes from a man between 18 and 29 years old in good health. The chain carries TRBV10-2 and TRBJ2-3; D uncertain. CDR3: CASSESQRLSTDTQYF. CDR3 bases: TGCGCCAGCAGTGAGTCGCAACGGCTAAGCACAGATACGCAGTATTTT.